This passage covers 19 T cell receptor beta chains from one sample sequenced in a study of technical replicates of blood from four donors. The assay was immunoSEQ multiplex PCR, and TCRdb's table has in-frame clones only and misses some. The sample lists about 50,000 clones, more than 95% occurring once. Sequenced input: T cells isolated from PBMCs. Receptors originate from a human donor in good health.

This chain joins TRBV15 and TRBJ1-4, with D perhaps matching TRBD1 (5 bases). The V and J ends lost 0 bases and 5 bases respectively, with 10 bases between them. The CDR3 length is 15 residues. Germline CDR1 is LNHNV and CDR2 is YYDKDF (reference sequence). CDR3 sequence reads: CATSRDRGGNEKLFF. CDR3 bases: TGTGCCACCAGCAGAGATCGCGGGGGGAATGAAAAACTGTTTTTT. The variable domain in full, completed from reference TRBV15 and TRBJ1-4, reads DAMVIQNPRYQVTQFGKPVTLSCSQTLNHNVMYWYQQKSSQAPKLLFHYYDKDFNNEADTPDNFQSRRPNTSFCFLDIRSPGLGDTAMYLCATSRDRGGNEKLFFGSGTQLSVL.

The chain uses TRBV7-2 and TRBJ2-7; 11 bases align to TRBD2. This CDR3 is 18 amino acids long. Trimming at V came to 1 base and at J to 2 bases, leaving 10 bases not matched to a gene. CDR1 and CDR2 (germline): SGHTA, FQGNSA. DNA for the CDR3: TGTGCCAGCAGCTTAGGAGCAACTAGCGGGAGAATACCCTACGAGCAGTACTTC. The encoded protein is CASSLGATSGRIPYEQYF.

The chain uses TRBV20-1 and TRBJ2-7; D ambiguous. This CDR3 is 10 amino acids long. V gave up 6 bases and J gave up 2 bases, with 5 bases separating them. Germline V gives CDR1 DFQATT, CDR2 SNEGSKA (reference sequence). This chain's CDR3 is CSAGPYEQYF. The CDR3 DNA is TGCAGTGCCGGTCCCTACGAGCAGTACTTC.

V gene TRBV2 combines with J gene TRBJ2-7, with 12 bases identical to TRBD2. The CDR3 sequence is 16 residues long. The V gene's germline CDR1 is SNHLY and CDR2 FYNNEI. V shed 2 bases and J 6 bases; nucleotides not matched to a gene: 8. CDR3 DNA: TGTGCCAGCAGTGAATCAGGTAGGACTAGCGGGACCGAGCAGTACTTC. The encoded protein is CASSESGRTSGTEQYF. Full variable domain (missing parts from reference TRBV2 and TRBJ2-7): EPEVTQTPSHQVTQMGQEVILRCVPISNHLYFYWYRQILGQKVEFLVSFYNNEISEKSEIFDDQFSVERPDGSNFTLKIRSTKLEDSAMYFCASSESGRTSGTEQYFGPGTRLTVT.

The rearrangement joins TRBV2 to TRBJ1-1; a possible D gene is TRBD1 (5 bases). The CDR3 has 12 amino acids. Trimming pared 9 bases from V and 4 bases from J, leaving 12 bases between. CDR1 is SNHLY, CDR2 FYNNEI, per germline. This CDR3 reads CARRTSPTEAFF. The CDR3, as DNA: TGTGCCAGGCGGACATCTCCCACTGAAGCTTTCTTT.

V gene TRBV9 combines with J gene TRBJ2-5, with D maybe TRBD1 (6 bases). Looked up from germline, CDR1 is SGDLS and CDR2 is YYNGEE. The CDR3 covers 16 residues. The ends were cut back, 3 bases at V and 5 bases at J, with 20 bases in the middle. CDR3 sequence: CASSGGTWGGTETQYF. CDR3 sequence (DNA): TGTGCCAGCAGCGGAGGGACATGGGGTGGTACGGAGACCCAGTACTTC. The whole variable domain, filled in from reference TRBV9 and TRBJ2-5, reads DSGVTQTPKHLITATGQRVTLRCSPRSGDLSVYWYQQSLDQGLQFLIQYYNGEERAKGNILERFSAQQFPDLHSELNLSSLELGDSALYFCASSGGTWGGTETQYFGPGTRLLVL.

This clone appeared once. The chain uses TRBV5-1 and TRBJ1-1, with D hard to call. The V end lost 3 bases, the J end lost 2 bases, and 8 bases lay between the germline ends. Germline CDR1 is SGHRS and CDR2 is YFSETQ. The CDR3 loop spans 13 amino acids. CDR3 residues: CASSSSLNTEAFF. In DNA, the CDR3 is TGCGCCAGCAGCTCTAGCCTTAACACTGAAGCTTTCTTT.

This chain connects TRBV19 to TRBJ2-7; 7 bases agree with TRBD1. The CDR3 runs 14 residues. Germline V gene data show CDR1 as LNHDA and CDR2 as SQIVND (reference sequence). J gave up 4 bases and V 3 bases, and 6 bases lay outside the gene matches. The CDR3 bases are TGTGCCAGTAGTATGGAGAGGGGGCAGTACGAGCAGTACTTC. It translates to CASSMERGQYEQYF.

CDR3 nucleotide sequence: TGCAGCGTTGTGGCTAGCGCGACTTTTGAGCAGTACTTC. Its protein is CSVVASATFEQYF. J is TRBJ2-7 and V is TRBV29-1, with a tentative D call TRBD2 (6 bases). This CDR3 spans 13 amino acids. Trimming left V 4 bases short and J 7 bases short, with 17 bases between. CDR1 is SQVTM and CDR2 is ANQGSEA in the germline V gene.

V and J are TRBV28 and TRBJ1-5; TRBD1 might be the D (5 bases). The V end lost 6 bases, the J end lost 6 bases, and 18 bases lay between the germline ends. Germline CDR1 MDHEN, CDR2 SYDVKM. The CDR3 spans 15 residues. Here the CDR3 reads CASSDSPLGLQPQHF. Here the CDR3 DNA reads TGTGCCAGCAGCGACAGCCCGTTGGGTCTTCAGCCCCAGCATTTT.

The V call is TRBV5-1, the J call TRBJ2-7; D gene ambiguous. This CDR3 region has 14 residues. The V gene lost 0 bases and the J gene lost 5 bases, with 12 bases spanning the gap. Germline V gene data show CDR1 as SGHRS and CDR2 as YFSETQ. The CDR3: CASSLESTANEQYF. DNA of the CDR3: TGCGCCAGCAGCTTGGAATCTACAGCCAACGAGCAGTACTTC.

The J gene is TRBJ2-7, the V gene TRBV15; 7 nucleotides line up with TRBD1. Unmatched junction bases numbered 14, after V lost 2 bases and J lost 4 bases. The CDR3 spans 17 residues. From germline, CDR1 is LNHNV and CDR2 YYDKDF (reference sequence). The chain's CDR3 is CATSRNVGTEYFYEQYF. The DNA for the CDR3 is TGTGCCACCAGCAGAAACGTCGGGACAGAATATTTTTACGAGCAGTACTTC.

The V call is TRBV4-1, the J call TRBJ2-2; TRBD2 agrees at 12 bases. CDR1 MGHRA and CDR2 YSYEKL come from the germline V gene. The junction had 7 bases not matched to a gene; V was cut back by 4 bases and J by 7 bases. The CDR3 runs 16 residues. DNA for the CDR3: TGCGCCAGCAGCCCTACGACTAGCGGGAGTCTCGGGGAGCTGTTTTTT. Its protein product is CASSPTTSGSLGELFF.

The V gene is TRBV7-2, the J gene TRBJ1-1; the D gene is possibly TRBD1 (6 bases). Germline V gene lookup returns CDR1 SGHTA and CDR2 FQGNSA. The CDR3 sequence is 14 residues long. Trimming removed 6 bases at V and 3 bases at J, with 14 bases between. This CDR3 reads CASRPDRMHTEAFF. DNA for the CDR3: TGTGCCAGCAGACCGGACAGAATGCACACTGAAGCTTTCTTT. Based on the CDR3 plus reference TRBV7-2 and TRBJ1-1, the full variable domain is GAGVSQSPSNKVTEKGKDVELRCDPISGHTALYWYRQSLGQGLEFLIYFQGNSAPDKSGLPSDRFSAERTGGSVSTLTIQRTQQEDSAVYLCASRPDRMHTEAFFGQGTRLTVV.

This chain uses TRBV11-2 with TRBJ1-2; 9 bases agree with TRBD1. Losses at the gene ends were 6 bases for V and 5 bases for J; bases not matched to a gene: 10. Germline values: CDR1 SGHAT, CDR2 FQNNGV. The CDR3 sequence is 15 residues long. Written as DNA, the CDR3 is TGTGCCAGCAGGAATACCGGGACAGGGAAATATGGCTACACCTTC. It encodes CASRNTGTGKYGYTF.

This rearrangement joins TRBV9 to TRBJ2-7, with 7 positions matching TRBD2. Germline assignment: CDR1 SGDLS and CDR2 YYNGEE. The CDR3 is 14 residues long. V lost 2 bases to trimming and J lost 0 bases; unmatched junction nucleotides: 2. CDR3 residues: CASSVGGYSYEQYF. The CDR3 nucleotides read TGTGCCAGCAGCGTCGGGGGGTACTCCTACGAGCAGTACTTC. The full variable domain, with the rest looked up from reference TRBV9 and TRBJ2-7, is DSGVTQTPKHLITATGQRVTLRCSPRSGDLSVYWYQQSLDQGLQFLIQYYNGEERAKGNILERFSAQQFPDLHSELNLSSLELGDSALYFCASSVGGYSYEQYFGPGTRLTVT.

This chain connects TRBV9 to TRBJ2-7; 7 bases are a match to TRBD1. Trimming removed 0 bases from V and 3 bases from J; junction bases left unmatched: 6. This CDR3 has 15 residues. The germline V gene encodes CDR1 SGDLS and CDR2 YYNGEE. CDR3 sequence (DNA): TGTGCCAGCAGCGTAGCCGGGACAGCTGACTACGAGCAGTACTTC. This codes for CASSVAGTADYEQYF.

This chain connects TRBV5-3 to TRBJ2-7; D is uncertain. TRBV5-3 is recorded as an ORF, its role being uncertain. Trimming removed 6 bases from V and 6 bases from J, with 16 bases in between. CDR3 size: 13 residues. The chain's CDR3 is CARTPDPRGEQYF. The CDR3 DNA sequence: TGTGCCAGAACCCCCGACCCGCGCGGCGAGCAGTACTTC.

The genes are TRBV27 and TRBJ2-7, with D possibly matching TRBD2 (5 bases). V was trimmed by 5 bases and J by 0 bases, leaving 5 bases between them. Per germline, CDR1 MNHEY and CDR2 SMNVEV (reference sequence). The CDR3 length is 12 residues. The CDR3 sequence is CASSGSSYEQYF. CDR3 DNA sequence: TGTGCCAGCAGTGGGAGCTCCTACGAGCAGTACTTC.